This passage covers 28 T cell receptor beta chains from one sample sequenced in a study of T cell responses to AZD1222 COVID-19 vaccine. Measured with immunoSEQ multiplex PCR; TCRdb has only the in-frame clones, and not every one. The table has 150,000 to 200,000 clones, 94% seen once. The starting material was peripheral blood, obtained 28 days after the second AZD1222 dose. The receptor set was obtained from an adult who received the AZD1222 COVID-19 vaccine.

The rearrangement links TRBV27 to TRBJ2-7; no reliable D call. Trimming cost V 5 bases and J 4 bases, with 9 bases left between them. CDR1 is MNHEY, CDR2 SMNVEV, per germline (reference sequence). This CDR3 comprises 12 residues. The DNA for the CDR3 is TGTGCCAGCAGTCAAATAGGTTACGAGCAGTACTTC. It yields the protein CASSQIGYEQYF.

The genes are TRBV30 and TRBJ2-7; tentatively, D is TRBD1 (5 bases). CDR1 is GTSNPN, CDR2 SVGIG, per germline (reference sequence). Trimming pared 1 base from V and 4 bases from J, leaving 17 bases between. This CDR3 contains 15 residues. The CDR3 region is CAWSGRGTERYEQYF. The CDR3 region has the DNA TGTGCCTGGAGTGGTAGGGGAACTGAACGGTACGAGCAGTACTTC.

The rearrangement joins TRBV27 to TRBJ1-1; D unclear. The germline V gene encodes CDR1 MNHEY and CDR2 SMNVEV (reference sequence). The CDR3 covers 12 residues. This chain's CDR3 is CAIEKEGTEAFF. CDR3 DNA: TGTGCTATAGAAAAGGAGGGCACTGAAGCTTTCTTT.

The chain recombines TRBV28 with TRBJ2-1; 9 nucleotides line up with TRBD2. This CDR3 region has 15 residues. The ends lost 3 bases at V and 5 bases at J; junction bases unmatched: 5. CDR1 and CDR2 from the germline V gene are MDHEN and SYDVKM. As DNA, the CDR3 is TGTGCCAGCAGTTTGTTAGCGGGAGATAACAATGAGCAGTTCTTC. This encodes CASSLLAGDNNEQFF.

V and J are TRBV6-1 and TRBJ1-2; perhaps TRBD1 as D (6 bases). CDR3 length: 15 residues. CDR1 and CDR2 (germline): MNHNS, SASEGT. V was clipped by 3 bases and J by 4 bases, with 15 bases between them. In nucleotides, the CDR3 is TGTGCCAGCAGTGATACGGGGTGGGGGGCCTATGGCTACACCTTC. Translating it yields CASSDTGWGAYGYTF.

CDR3 protein: CASSAQGVNGYTF. In nucleotides, the CDR3 is TGTGCCAGCAGCGCACAGGGGGTCAATGGCTACACCTTC. V is TRBV7-9 and J is TRBJ1-2, with TRBD1 identical over 8 bases. The CDR3 is 13 residues long. J gave up 6 bases and V 5 bases, and 5 bases lay outside the gene matches. CDR1 and CDR2 (germline): SEHNR, FQNEAQ (reference sequence). Together with reference TRBV7-9 and TRBJ1-2, the CDR3 gives the full variable domain: DTGVSQNPRHKITKRGQNVTFRCDPISEHNRLYWYRQTLGQGPEFLTYFQNEAQLEKSRLLSDRFSAERPKGSFSTLEIQRTEQGDSAMYLCASSAQGVNGYTFGSGTRLTVV.

This rearrangement joins TRBV11-2 to TRBJ2-5, with TRBD2 matching 9 bases. This CDR3 has 16 residues. V dropped 5 bases and J dropped 0; count of bases not matched to a gene: 7. Per germline, CDR1 SGHAT and CDR2 FQNNGV. CDR3 amino acids: CASSPRLAAYQETQYF. The CDR3 nucleotides are TGTGCCAGCAGCCCCCGACTAGCGGCTTACCAAGAGACCCAGTACTTC.

This rearrangement joins TRBV28 to TRBJ2-5, with a possible D match to TRBD2 (9 bases). Per germline, CDR1 MDHEN and CDR2 SYDVKM. This CDR3 spans 23 amino acids. Trimming stripped 3 bases from V and 2 bases from J, with 37 bases between. The chain's CDR3 is CASSLIGQGISAGGAASQETQYF. Written as DNA, the CDR3 is TGTGCCAGCAGTTTGATTGGACAGGGAATTTCGGCGGGAGGGGCCGCTTCACAAGAGACCCAGTACTTC.

This chain joins TRBV29-1 and TRBJ2-3, with D possibly matching TRBD2 (6 bases). CDR1 SQVTM and CDR2 ANQGSEA come from the germline V gene. V dropped 3 bases and J dropped 2 bases, with 15 bases sitting between them. The CDR3 loop spans 15 amino acids. The chain's CDR3 is CSVEGDAGSTDTQYF. The CDR3 bases are TGCAGCGTTGAGGGGGATGCGGGGTCCACAGATACGCAGTATTTT.

This rearrangement joins TRBV7-2 to TRBJ1-2; 7 bases line up with TRBD1. The CDR3 has 14 amino acids. Trimming took 1 base from V and 7 from J; bases not matched to a gene: 6. Per germline, CDR1 SGHTA and CDR2 FQGNSA. DNA for the CDR3: TGTGCCAGCAGCTTAGGGCAGGGGGAGAGTGGCTACACCTTC. Its translation is CASSLGQGESGYTF.

The gene calls are TRBV6-5 and TRBJ2-1; 9 positions agree with TRBD2. Germline V gene lookup returns CDR1 MNHEY and CDR2 SVGAGI. Unmatched junction bases numbered 5, after V lost 6 bases and J lost 2 bases. The CDR3 runs to 15 residues. This chain's CDR3 is CASSSLAGTYNEQFF. The CDR3 DNA reads as TGTGCCAGCAGCTCACTAGCGGGTACCTACAATGAGCAGTTCTTC.

J is TRBJ1-1 and V is TRBV27, with a weak D call TRBD1 (5 bases). CDR1 and CDR2 from the germline V gene are MNHEY and SMNVEV (reference sequence). Trimming cost V 10 bases and J 1 base, with 22 bases left between them. The CDR3 runs 16 residues. This chain's CDR3 is CATLSWQGGSNTEAFF. CDR3 sequence (DNA): TGTGCCACCCTAAGCTGGCAGGGAGGATCGAACACTGAAGCTTTCTTT.

This clone was found once. The chain uses TRBV28 and TRBJ1-5; a possible D gene is TRBD1 (5 bases). The CDR3 runs to 15 residues. Deletions cut 7 bases from V and 1 base from J, with 14 bases between. The germline gives CDR1 MDHEN, CDR2 SYDVKM. CDR3 region: CASTQGGRSNQPQHF. The CDR3 DNA reads as TGTGCCAGCACCCAGGGTGGCCGGAGCAATCAGCCCCAGCATTTT.

The gene calls are TRBV19 and TRBJ1-3, with 8 positions matching TRBD1. Germline values: CDR1 LNHDA, CDR2 SQIVND (reference sequence). The V and J ends lost 6 bases and 0 bases, in that order; junction bases with no gene match: 7. This CDR3 is 16 amino acids long. Here the CDR3 reads CASRPGQVISGNTIYF. CDR3 coding DNA: TGTGCCAGTAGACCGGGACAGGTCATCTCTGGAAACACCATATATTTT.

The chain combines TRBV6-5 with TRBJ1-2, with 9 bases aligning to TRBD1. V lost 10 bases and J lost 8; bases outside the gene matches: 11. This CDR3 is 13 amino acids long. CDR1 MNHEY and CDR2 SVGAGI come from the germline V gene. CDR3 amino acids: CATQLQGAGGYTF. The CDR3 nucleotides read TGTGCCACCCAGTTACAGGGGGCGGGCGGCTACACCTTC.

V and J are TRBV19 and TRBJ2-6; D unclear. With 8 bases removed from V and 0 bases from J, the gap between germline ends came to 11 bases. The CDR3 totals 15 residues. Germline CDR1 and CDR2: LNHDA and SQIVND (reference sequence). The CDR3 nucleotides are TGTGCCAGTTTCCCAGGAAACTCTGGGGCCAACGTCCTGACTTTC. The encoded protein is CASFPGNSGANVLTF.

This clone came up a few times. This chain joins TRBV24-1 and TRBJ1-5, with no clear D. Germline CDR1 KGHDR, CDR2 SFDVKD. The CDR3 consists of 14 residues. The V gene lost 5 bases and the J gene lost 2 bases, with 9 bases spanning the gap. In nucleotides, the CDR3 is TGTGCCACCAGTGGCGCGAGCCGCAATCAGCCCCAGCATTTT. Protein sequence: CATSGASRNQPQHF.

The V call is TRBV4-1, the J call TRBJ2-1, with unresolved D. The CDR3 covers 14 residues. CDR1 MGHRA and CDR2 YSYEKL come from the germline V gene. V was shortened by 0 bases and J by 6 bases, with 9 bases between the two germline ends. The CDR3 here is CASSQEGVVNEQFF. The CDR3 region has the DNA TGCGCCAGCAGCCAAGAAGGTGTAGTCAATGAGCAGTTCTTC.

The chain uses TRBV3-1 (or the pseudogene TRBV3-2) and TRBJ2-3; 9 bases line up with TRBD2. The junction had 1 base not matched to a gene; V was cut back by 4 bases and J by 2 bases. The V gene's germline CDR1 is LGHDT and CDR2 YNNKEL (reference sequence). This CDR3 comprises 14 residues. The CDR3 reads CASSRTSDTDTQYF. The CDR3 DNA reads as TGTGCCAGCAGCCGGACTAGCGACACAGATACGCAGTATTTT.

V and J are TRBV18 and TRBJ2-1, with 8 bases fitting TRBD1. Germline-derived CDR1 and CDR2 are KGHSH and LQKENI. The CDR3 has 18 residues. The J segment lost 3 bases and the V segment lost 3 bases, leaving 13 bases of the junction unmatched. CDR3 sequence: CASSPSTGTGQFYNEQFF. CDR3 nucleotide sequence: TGTGCCAGCTCACCGAGTACCGGGACAGGACAATTCTACAATGAGCAGTTCTTC.

The CDR3 is CSASSTWGYEGYTF. The CDR3 nucleotides are TGCAGTGCTAGTTCGACATGGGGGTACGAGGGCTACACCTTC. The rearrangement links TRBV20-1 to TRBJ1-2, with D perhaps TRBD1 (5 bases). Germline V lookup: CDR1 DFQATT, CDR2 SNEGSKA (reference sequence). V dropped 3 bases and J dropped 8 bases, with 19 bases sitting between them. The CDR3 has 14 amino acids.

This clone was detected a few times. A read error may account for a junction end that differs from germline. V usage is TRBV11-2 and J usage is TRBJ1-1, with 7 bases identical to TRBD1. This CDR3 comprises 14 residues. The germline gives CDR1 SGHAT, CDR2 FQNNGV. In DNA, the CDR3 is TGTGCCAGCAGCGCCTTGACAGGGAACAGTGAAGCTTTCTTT. Encoded protein: CASSALTGNSEAFF.

This sequence joins TRBV9 and TRBJ2-3; D remains ambiguous. The CDR3 spans 15 residues. Germline values: CDR1 SGDLS, CDR2 YYNGEE. V was clipped by 3 bases and J by 1 base, with 12 bases between them. In DNA, the CDR3 is TGTGCCAGCAGCGCCCTTAGTTGGCGCACAGATACGCAGTATTTT. Encoded protein: CASSALSWRTDTQYF.

The table lists this clone with a count of one. V is TRBV28 and J is TRBJ1-2, with TRBD1 as a possible D gene (5 bases). Germline V gene lookup returns CDR1 MDHEN and CDR2 SYDVKM. Between the trimmed V and J ends, which lost 6 bases and 4 bases, there was a span of 9 bases. The CDR3 covers 12 residues. CDR3 DNA: TGTGCCAGCAGCTCCCAGGGCTATGGCTACACCTTC. The encoded protein is CASSSQGYGYTF.

The chain couples TRBV7-9 to TRBJ1-2; the D is unclear. The ends were cut back, 5 bases at V and 2 bases at J, with 12 bases in the middle. CDR1 is SEHNR and CDR2 is FQNEAQ in the germline V gene (reference sequence). The CDR3 runs 14 residues. The chain's CDR3 is CASSQLTANYGYTF. CDR3 DNA sequence: TGTGCCAGCAGCCAGCTCACAGCGAACTATGGCTACACCTTC.

The V gene is TRBV27, the J gene TRBJ2-1; 9 bases agree with TRBD2. From germline, CDR1 is MNHEY and CDR2 SMNVEV (reference sequence). This CDR3 has 16 residues. V shed 6 bases, J shed 6 bases, and the junction held 12 bases outside the gene matches. Written as DNA, the CDR3 is TGTGCCAGCAGCCCTAGTTTAGCGGGAGTGTCCAATGAGCAGTTCTTC. It specifies CASSPSLAGVSNEQFF.

This sequence joins TRBV13 and TRBJ2-1; maybe TRBD2 (6 bases). Trimming shortened V by 4 bases and J by 3 bases, and 10 bases separated the two germline ends. CDR1 PRHDT and CDR2 FYEKMQ come from the germline V gene (reference sequence). CDR3 length: 14 residues. The CDR3 nucleotides are TGTGCCAGCAGCTCTCCCGGGAGCTACAATGAGCAGTTCTTC. Protein: CASSSPGSYNEQFF.

The rearrangement links TRBV5-1 to TRBJ2-2, with D perhaps matching TRBD1 (5 bases). Germline CDR1 reads SGHRS; CDR2 reads YFSETQ. V was cut by 1 base and J by 0 bases, with 19 bases left in between. The CDR3 is made up of 19 amino acids. The CDR3, as DNA: TGCGCCAGCAGCTTGAGGAAATACCAGGGAAATCCGAACACCGGGGAGCTGTTTTTT. Protein sequence: CASSLRKYQGNPNTGELFF.